What follows are 3 T cell receptor beta chains derived from one specimen sequenced in a study of CXCR4 blockade with PD-1 therapy in pancreatic cancer (dated by TCRdb to about 2019). Libraries came from the immunoSEQ multiplex PCR assay. TCRdb re-hosts the immuneACCESS table, in-frame sequences only. Its copies lack some clones; in the studies checked, an unresolved V gene accounts for under half of them, and the cause for the rest is not known. The sample data list approximately 6,000 clones, and roughly 35% of these were observed just once. Of the sample, around 13% is held by the ten largest clones. Sequenced sample: tumor tissue. Receptor source: a human donor with pancreatic ductal adenocarcinoma.

The gene calls are TRBV18 and TRBJ2-7; TRBD1 aligns across 10 bases. The CDR3 extends over 15 amino acids. Germline loops: CDR1 KGHSH, CDR2 LQKENI. V dropped 0 bases and J dropped 4; count of bases not matched to a gene: 3. The DNA for the CDR3 is TGTGCCAGCTCACCACCGGGACAGGGGAGGTACGAGCAGTACTTC. Residues: CASSPPGQGRYEQYF.

The V and J genes are TRBV18 and TRBJ1-2; 7 bases match TRBD1. V was pared by 4 bases and J by 5 bases, with 7 bases of the junction left unmatched. This CDR3 region has 14 residues. The V gene's germline CDR1 is KGHSH and CDR2 LQKENI. The CDR3 DNA follows: TGTGCCAGCTCACTTGACAGGGACGGTTATGGCTACACCTTC. The encoded protein is CASSLDRDGYGYTF.

The chain has TRBV28 and TRBJ2-3; D may match TRBD1 or TRBD2 (5 bases each). The CDR3 has 12 residues. Germline V gene lookup returns CDR1 MDHEN and CDR2 SYDVKM. Trimming cost V 1 base and J 12 bases, with 11 bases left between them. The chain's CDR3 is CASSLSGTFQYF. CDR3 nucleotide sequence: TGTGCCAGCAGTTTATCCGGGACCTTTCAGTATTTT.